The next 4 T cell receptor beta chains were all read from a single sample in a study of human T cells and chemical hapten exposure. Indicated time point: patch test 2, 6 weeks after DPC sensitization. The treatment was: therapeutic diphenylcyclopropenone sensitization with weekly scalp DPC. MiXCR, run by TCRdb on the RACE reads, gives a single entry per CDR3 protein. The profile shows about 100,000 distinct CDR3 sequences, around 10% of them singletons. Sequencing used whole blood, obtained in connection with sensitization to the hapten diphenylcyclopropenone (DPC). These receptors came from a woman in her forties with alopecia areata. Some clones in this sample may be carry-over from other donors' samples.

This clonotype was recorded at least ten times. The chain links TRBV11-2 to TRBJ2-5; 8 bases fit TRBD1. With V trimmed by 5 bases and J by 0 bases, 11 bases remained unmatched. The CDR3 spans 17 residues. Germline CDR1 is SGHAT and CDR2 is FQNNGV. The CDR3: CASSRIQGAGYQETQYF. CDR3 nucleotides: TGTGCCAGCAGCCGAATCCAGGGGGCTGGGTACCAAGAGACCCAGTACTTC.

This clonotype appeared many times. The chain joins TRBV30 to TRBJ1-5, with 8 bases lining up with TRBD1. There are 15 residues in the CDR3. V lost 7 bases, J lost 1 base, and 9 bases stayed unmatched. Germline V CDR1 and CDR2: GTSNPN, SVGIG (reference sequence). CDR3 amino acids: CAFQWTGRSNQPQHF. The CDR3 DNA sequence: TGTGCCTTCCAATGGACAGGGCGGAGCAATCAGCCCCAGCATTTT. The entire variable domain, with the rest obtained from reference TRBV30 and TRBJ1-5, is as follows: SQTIHQWPATLVQPVGSPLSLECTVEGTSNPNLYWYRQAAGRGLQLLFYSVGIGQISSEVPQNLSASRPQDRQFILSSKKLLLSDSGFYLCAFQWTGRSNQPQHFGDGTRLSIL.

Worth noting for this clonotype: Given a much more abundant clone one base away, this may be a read error. The chain combines TRBV4-2 with TRBJ1-1; no definite D call. Germline loops: CDR1 LGHNA, CDR2 YNFKEQ. V dropped 5 bases and J dropped 1 base, with 14 bases sitting between them. The CDR3 runs 15 residues. CDR3 sequence: CASSKAVPTNTEAFF. In DNA form, the CDR3 reads TGTGCCAGCAGCAAAGCCGTCCCCACGAACACTGAAGCTTTCTTT.

The gene calls are TRBV15 and TRBJ2-3; D is unresolved. Trimming removed 0 bases at V and 0 bases at J, with 7 bases between. The CDR3 contains 15 residues. Germline V gene data show CDR1 as LNHNV and CDR2 as YYDKDF (reference sequence). CDR3 amino acids: CATSRDGVSTDTQYF. CDR3 in DNA: TGTGCCACCAGCAGAGATGGGGTTAGCACAGATACGCAGTATTTT.